The clone carrying this TCR beta chain was recorded once. The data stem from a study of blood T cell repertoires in COVID-19. Study summary: Specimens from acute and convalescent COVID-19 originated in the United States, Italy and Spain. In each case, the material was cDNA or gDNA derived from T cells, B-cell-depleted T cells, or PBMCs.

V lost 6 bases, J lost 5 bases, and 5 bases stayed unmatched. Germline loops: CDR1 MNHNY, CDR2 SVGAGI (reference sequence). This CDR3 contains 14 residues. In the authors' methods: Amplification from reference gene primers served as the basis for estimated nucleated cell counts. The method was immunoSEQ multiplex PCR; TCRdb's version includes in-frame clones alone and lacks a portion of them. For V, J and clone size, that table is used; D and trimming come from the DNA. This table holds about 120,000 clones, roughly three quarters found once. This TCR was sampled from a human donor in a cohort sampled during active COVID-19. The gene calls are TRBV6-6 and TRBJ1-5; the match to TRBD1 covers 9 bases. Sample: peripheral blood. This CDR3 is CASRGDRAYQPQHF. CDR3 sequence (DNA): TGTGCCAGCAGGGGGGACAGGGCCTATCAGCCCCAGCATTTT.